A single sample gave rise to the 25 T cell receptor beta chains below, sequenced in a study of human T cells and chemical hapten exposure. TCRdb re-called the RACE reads through MiXCR, storing one row per CDR3 protein. The sample includes roughly 130,000 distinct CDR3 sequences, approximately 9% seen only once; the top ten take around 1.9%. The time point here: healthy volunteer bleed at 2 weeks. It was unfractionated whole blood from which total RNA was extracted. Material: whole blood. The receptors were gathered from a male donor in good health. Some clones in this sample may be carry-over from other donors' samples.

This clonotype was detected a few times. The chain recombines TRBV20-1 with TRBJ2-2; 13 nucleotides line up with TRBD2. V gave up 3 bases and J gave up 5 bases; unmatched junction bases: 6. The CDR3 is made up of 16 amino acids. CDR1 DFQATT and CDR2 SNEGSKA come from the germline V gene (reference sequence). The DNA for the CDR3 is TGCAGTGCTAGTTTACTAGCGGGGGGGCGAACCGGGGAGCTGTTTTTT. Its translation is CSASLLAGGRTGELFF.

In this sample, this clonotype turned up a few times. The chain uses TRBV7-9 and TRBJ1-2; D is unresolved. The V end lost 5 bases, the J end lost 3 bases, and 13 bases lay between the germline ends. The V gene's germline CDR1 is SEHNR and CDR2 FQNEAQ (reference sequence). This CDR3 has 14 residues. CDR3 sequence reads: CASSRTGMDYGYTF. The DNA of the CDR3 is TGTGCCAGCAGCCGGACGGGGATGGACTATGGCTACACCTTC.

This rearrangement joins TRBV20-1 to TRBJ1-2, with 8 nucleotides matching TRBD1. With 1 base clipped from V and 7 bases from J, the junction kept 11 bases outside the gene matches. The CDR3 is 15 amino acids. The germline gives CDR1 DFQATT, CDR2 SNEGSKA (reference sequence). The CDR3 region is CSARVLDRGWCGYTF. CDR3 bases: TGCAGTGCTAGAGTCCTAGACAGGGGATGGTGTGGCTACACCTTC.

The sample holds many counts of this clonotype. The genes are TRBV18 and TRBJ2-7, with TRBD1 as a possible D gene (6 bases). Trimming stripped 3 bases from V and 5 bases from J, with 20 bases between. Germline CDR1 KGHSH, CDR2 LQKENI. The CDR3 has 16 amino acids. CDR3 DNA sequence: TGTGCCAGCTCACCTTGGGGGCAGGCATCAGGCCACGAGCAGTACTTC. It is translated as CASSPWGQASGHEQYF. Combining the CDR3 with reference TRBV18 and TRBJ2-7 gives the whole variable domain NAGVMQNPRHLVRRRGQEARLRCSPMKGHSHVYWYRQLPEEGLKFMVYLQKENIIDESGMPKERFSAEFPKEGPSILRIQQVVRGDSAAYFCASSPWGQASGHEQYFGPGTRLTVT.

This chain connects TRBV12-3 or TRBV12-4 to TRBJ1-5, with 9 bases that match TRBD1. The CDR3 loop spans 14 amino acids. V lost 6 bases to trimming and J lost 6 bases; unmatched junction nucleotides: 6. The CDR3 nucleotides are TGTGCCAGCAGCCAGGGACAGGGTGCTCAGCCCCAGCATTTT. Residues: CASSQGQGAQPQHF.

In the case of this clonotype: The junction differs from germline at one of its ends, possibly a read error. The CDR3 DNA reads TGTGCCAGCAGTGACTCGGCAGGGTCGGGAGAGACCCAGTCCTTC. It is translated as CASSDSAGSGETQSF. The J gene is TRBJ2-5, the V gene TRBV6-4, with TRBD2 as a possible D gene (6 bases). The CDR3 consists of 15 residues. Germline V gene sequence: CDR1 MRHNA, CDR2 SNTAGT.

The chain recombines TRBV4-1 with TRBJ2-2; 8 bases fit TRBD1. Germline V gene lookup returns CDR1 MGHRA and CDR2 YSYEKL. The V gene end was trimmed by 0 bases and the J gene end by 4 bases; junction bases not matched to a gene: 7. This CDR3 is 17 amino acids long. CDR3 region: CASSQDWQGARTGELFF. CDR3 nucleotides: TGCGCCAGCAGCCAAGATTGGCAGGGGGCGCGCACCGGGGAGCTGTTTTTT.

In this sample, this clonotype turned up many times. The rearrangement joins TRBV29-1 to TRBJ2-7, with D perhaps matching TRBD1 or TRBD2 (5 bases each). Germline CDR1 is SQVTM and CDR2 is ANQGSEA. This CDR3 is built from 13 residues. The V gene lost 2 bases and the J gene lost 3 bases, with 11 bases spanning the gap. CDR3 nucleotide sequence: TGCAGCGTTGAAAGCCAGGGAGACTACGAGCAGTACTTC. Amino acids: CSVESQGDYEQYF.

The sample holds a few counts of this clonotype. J is TRBJ1-6 and V is TRBV27; maybe TRBD1 (5 bases). This CDR3 region has 15 residues. The ends were cut back, 5 bases at V and 6 bases at J, with 14 bases in the middle. CDR1 is MNHEY and CDR2 is SMNVEV in the germline V gene (reference sequence). In DNA, the CDR3 is TGTGCCAGCAGTCCGCTGACAGTTATTAATTCACCCCTCCACTTT. Translated: CASSPLTVINSPLHF.

In regard to this clonotype: Since a much larger clone is just one base distant, this may be a read error. The chain carries TRBV7-2 and TRBJ1-2; possible D gene TRBD1, 5 bases. CDR3 size: 16 residues. Germline CDR1 reads SGHTA; CDR2 reads FQGNSA. The CDR3 is CAGSLDMRGGTYGYTF. As DNA, the CDR3 is TGTGCCGGCAGCTTAGATATGAGGGGCGGAACCTATGGCTACACCTTC.

Ten or more counts support this clonotype. V is TRBV6-2 or TRBV6-3 and J is TRBJ1-5, with D tentatively TRBD1 (5 bases). There are 15 residues in the CDR3. The ends were cut back, 4 bases at V and 1 base at J, with 11 bases in the middle. The germline gives CDR1 MNHEY, CDR2 SVGEGT. CDR3 region: CASSLGTSSNQPQHF. In nucleotides, the CDR3 is TGTGCCAGCAGTTTGGGGACCTCGAGCAATCAGCCCCAGCATTTT.

This clonotype was observed a handful of times. The V call is TRBV9, the J call TRBJ2-1; 7 bases match TRBD1. CDR3 size: 15 residues. The J segment lost 3 bases and the V segment lost 3 bases, leaving 6 bases of the junction unmatched. Per germline, CDR1 SGDLS and CDR2 YYNGEE. As DNA, the CDR3 is TGTGCCAGCAGCGCCTCCGGGACAGTCTACAATGAGCAGTTCTTC. It specifies CASSASGTVYNEQFF.

In this sample, this clonotype turned up many times. V and J are TRBV29-1 and TRBJ2-2, with D perhaps given as TRBD1 or TRBD2 (5 bases each). The V end lost 3 bases, the J end lost 5 bases, and 10 bases lay between the germline ends. CDR1 and CDR2 (germline): SQVTM, ANQGSEA. The CDR3 totals 13 residues. CDR3 sequence (DNA): TGCAGCGTTGAGCCCGAGGGGACCGGGGAGCTGTTTTTT. Translating gives CSVEPEGTGELFF.

This clonotype has only a few counts. The chain links TRBV25-1 to TRBJ2-3; weak D call: TRBD2 (6 bases). Trimming left V 6 bases short and J 7 bases short, with 11 bases between. CDR3 length: 12 amino acids. CDR1 MGHDK and CDR2 SYGVNS come from the germline V gene. The CDR3 reads CASSLGGYTQYF. Here the CDR3 DNA reads TGTGCCAGCAGCCTGGGGGGATATACGCAGTATTTT.

This clonotype was recorded at least ten times. The gene calls are TRBV10-3 and TRBJ2-6; 7 positions match TRBD2. The CDR3 has 19 residues. The germline gives CDR1 ENHRY, CDR2 SYGVKD. V lost 2 bases, J lost 0 bases, and 10 bases stayed unmatched. CDR3: CAISEEGQRGHSGANVLTF. The DNA of the CDR3 is TGTGCCATCAGTGAGGAGGGCCAGCGGGGTCACTCTGGGGCCAACGTCCTGACTTTC.

The chain recombines TRBV20-1 with TRBJ2-7, with D perhaps TRBD1 (6 bases). The CDR3 is made up of 13 amino acids. Germline CDR1 DFQATT, CDR2 SNEGSKA (reference sequence). Trimming cost V 1 base and J 3 bases, with 10 bases left between them. The DNA for the CDR3 is TGCAGTGCTAGAGCCAGGACAGACTACGAGCAGTACTTC. This encodes CSARARTDYEQYF.

J is TRBJ1-5 and V is TRBV6-1; perhaps TRBD1 as D (5 bases). The CDR3 contains 13 residues. The V end was cut by 2 bases, the J end by 7 bases, with 9 bases between. Germline V gene data show CDR1 as MNHNS and CDR2 as SASEGT. The CDR3 nucleotides are TGTGCCAGCAGTGAATCCGGGGGGCAGCCCCAGCATTTT. This encodes CASSESGGQPQHF.

This clonotype was counted a few times. This chain links TRBV10-3 with TRBJ2-2, with 9 bases fitting TRBD1. The CDR3 has 14 residues. Trimming removed 10 bases from V and 2 bases from J; junction bases left unmatched: 5. From germline, CDR1 is ENHRY and CDR2 SYGVKD. For the CDR3, the DNA is TGTGCCACCCGGGACAGGGAAAACACCGGGGAGCTGTTTTTT. Translation: CATRDRENTGELFF.

This clonotype was seen a handful of times. CDR3 residues: CASSLVEGTSWDTQYF. Written as DNA, the CDR3 is TGTGCCAGCAGCTTAGTCGAGGGGACCTCTTGGGATACGCAGTATTTT. V and J are TRBV7-8 and TRBJ2-3; the D gene could be TRBD1 or TRBD2 (5 bases each). The length of the CDR3 is 16 residues. Germline V lookup: CDR1 SGHVS, CDR2 FQNEAQ. Trimming cost V 1 base and J 6 bases, with 17 bases left between them.

The J gene is TRBJ1-3, the V gene TRBV4-1, with a weak D call TRBD1 (5 bases). This CDR3 is built from 15 residues. Germline CDR1 reads MGHRA; CDR2 reads YSYEKL. Trimming left V 2 bases short and J 0 bases short, with 8 bases between. CDR3 residues: CASSQLTVSGNTIYF. In nucleotides, the CDR3 is TGCGCCAGCAGCCAACTGACAGTCTCTGGAAACACCATATATTTT.

The chain links TRBV29-1 to TRBJ2-7, with TRBD2 matching over 7 bases. The CDR3 loop spans 14 amino acids. Unmatched junction bases numbered 5, after V lost 1 base and J lost 2 bases. The germline V gene encodes CDR1 SQVTM and CDR2 ANQGSEA. CDR3 DNA: TGCAGCGTTGAAGGTGCGGGAGACCCCTACGAGCAGTACTTC. Its translation is CSVEGAGDPYEQYF.

This clonotype was seen ten or more times. This chain connects TRBV20-1 to TRBJ2-1; 10 bases fit TRBD2. Germline lookup yields CDR1 DFQATT and CDR2 SNEGSKA (reference sequence). This CDR3 is built from 18 residues. V trimming: 6 bases; J trimming: 0 bases; junction bases outside the gene matches: 14. CDR3 DNA sequence: TGCAGTGCCAGTACCTACGGACTAGCGGAAAGCTCCTACAATGAGCAGTTCTTC. Translating it yields CSASTYGLAESSYNEQFF.

The chain links TRBV20-1 to TRBJ2-1; 7 bases align to TRBD2. The germline CDR1 and CDR2 sequences are DFQATT and SNEGSKA (reference sequence). After removal of 6 bases from V and 6 bases from J, the junction contained 14 bases not matched to a gene. CDR3 length: 15 residues. The CDR3 DNA reads TGCAGTGCAGCCTTTTTGGCGGGAGACGGCAATGAGCAGTTCTTC. Amino acids: CSAAFLAGDGNEQFF.

The sample holds many counts of this clonotype. The V and J genes are TRBV29-1 and TRBJ1-1; a weak D match, TRBD1 (6 bases). Per germline, CDR1 SQVTM and CDR2 ANQGSEA. Deletions cut 4 bases from V and 4 bases from J, with 10 bases between. The CDR3 runs to 12 residues. This CDR3 reads CSVGPGATEAFF. The CDR3 DNA follows: TGCAGCGTTGGTCCAGGGGCCACTGAAGCTTTCTTT. The full variable domain, rest sourced from reference TRBV29-1 and TRBJ1-1, is SAVISQKPSRDICQRGTSLTIQCQVDSQVTMMFWYRQQPGQSLTLIATANQGSEATYESGFVIDKFPISRPNLTFSTLTVSNMSPEDSSIYLCSVGPGATEAFFGQGTRLTVV.

As for this clonotype: A single base separates this from a much larger clone, so it may be a read error. V is TRBV4-1 and J is TRBJ1-1; D may be TRBD1 (6 bases). Looked up from germline, CDR1 is MGHRA and CDR2 is YSYEKL. This CDR3 contains 16 residues. In DNA form, the CDR3 reads TGCACCAGCAGCCCCGGAGGGGGAGGCAAGAACACTGAAGCTTTCTTT. It translates to CTSSPGGGGKNTEAFF.